The rows below give T cell receptor beta chains drawn from one sample of a study of shared clonotypes between healthy human individuals. Some clones are missing from TCRdb's copy, which holds only in-frame ones; the method was immunoSEQ multiplex PCR. The table lists 400,000 to 600,000 clones, about 85% of them singletons. The sequenced material came from PBMCs. The receptors come from a woman in her thirties or forties in good health. Some clones in this sample may be carry-over from other donors' samples. CDR3s include the opening cysteine and the closing phenylalanine or tryptophan. Fields, in order: D gene, J gene, V gene, clone size, CDR3 DNA, CDR3 protein. D genes are given only for firm matches. Size is stated for part of the rows, as once, few or many counts, or as a class when the clone is expanded.

D gene: NA
J gene: TRBJ2-5
V gene: TRBV4-2
clone size: NA
CDR3 DNA: TGTGCCAGCAGCCAAGGGGGGGCGGCACAAGAGACCCAGTACTTC
CDR3 protein: CASSQGGAAQETQYF

D gene: TRBD2
J gene: TRBJ2-5
V gene: TRBV19
clone size: NA
CDR3 DNA: TGTGCCAGTAGTACCCGCGGACTAGTCGCGAAAGAGACCCAGTACTTC
CDR3 protein: CASSTRGLVAKETQYF

D gene: NA
J gene: TRBJ1-2
V gene: TRBV23-1
clone size: NA
CDR3 DNA: TGCGCCAGCCGGCCCAAAGGCTATGGCTACACCTTC
CDR3 protein: CASRPKGYGYTF

D gene: TRBD2
J gene: TRBJ2-1
V gene: TRBV2
clone size: NA
CDR3 DNA: TGTGCCAGCACCTTGGAAGGGACTAGCTACAATGAGCAGTTCTTC
CDR3 protein: CASTLEGTSYNEQFF

D gene: TRBD1
J gene: TRBJ2-7
V gene: TRBV6-1
clone size: NA
CDR3 DNA: TGTGCCAGCAGAGGGGGACAGCTTTACGAGCAGTACTTC
CDR3 protein: CASRGGQLYEQYF

D gene: NA
J gene: TRBJ1-5
V gene: TRBV10-2
clone size: NA
CDR3 DNA: TGCGCCAGCAGCTTAGCAGGAGGGCATCAGCCCCAGCATTTT
CDR3 protein: CASSLAGGHQPQHF

D gene: NA
J gene: TRBJ1-2
V gene: TRBV5-1
clone size: many
CDR3 DNA: TGCGCCAGCAGTTCTACAGCCGACTTGATCTCCTTC
CDR3 protein: CASSSTADLISF

D gene: TRBD2
J gene: TRBJ2-3
V gene: TRBV7-6
clone size: NA
CDR3 DNA: TGTGCCAGCAGCACCGGGACTAGCGGAGCAGATACGCAGTATTTT
CDR3 protein: CASSTGTSGADTQYF

D gene: TRBD2
J gene: TRBJ2-7
V gene: TRBV28
clone size: once
CDR3 DNA: TGTGCCAGCAGTTCCGGGACTAGGTTTCCCTACGAGCAGTACTTC
CDR3 protein: CASSSGTRFPYEQYF

D gene: NA
J gene: TRBJ1-4
V gene: TRBV28
clone size: NA
CDR3 DNA: TGTGCCAGCTTCAGCCCCAGGGCTTCTGGTGAAAAACTGTTTTTT
CDR3 protein: CASFSPRASGEKLFF

D gene: NA
J gene: TRBJ1-1
V gene: TRBV27
clone size: once
CDR3 DNA: TGTGCCAGCAGTTCCACCCGGGGGCACACTGAAGCTTTCTTT
CDR3 protein: CASSSTRGHTEAFF

D gene: NA
J gene: TRBJ2-3
V gene: TRBV7-6
clone size: few
CDR3 DNA: TGTGCCAGCAGCGCCTCGACGGGCACAGATACGCAGTATTTT
CDR3 protein: CASSASTGTDTQYF

D gene: NA
J gene: TRBJ2-3
V gene: TRBV4-3
clone size: few
CDR3 DNA: TGCGCCAGCAGCCCGACAATAGCAGCTAGCACAGATACGCAGTATTTT
CDR3 protein: CASSPTIAASTDTQYF

D gene: NA
J gene: TRBJ2-2
V gene: TRBV6-4
clone size: medium-sized
CDR3 DNA: TGTGCCAGCAGTGACTCGGCGGAGTCCAACACCGGGGAGCTGTTTTTT
CDR3 protein: CASSDSAESNTGELFF

D gene: NA
J gene: TRBJ1-4
V gene: TRBV19
clone size: NA
CDR3 DNA: TGTGCCAGTAGTTCCCGGGACGGTCGAAATGAAAAACTGTTTTTT
CDR3 protein: CASSSRDGRNEKLFF

D gene: NA
J gene: TRBJ2-3
V gene: TRBV30
clone size: NA
CDR3 DNA: TGTGCCTGGGGGACGGGGGGCAATACGCAGTATTTT
CDR3 protein: CAWGTGGNTQYF

D gene: NA
J gene: TRBJ2-2
V gene: TRBV6-5
clone size: NA
CDR3 DNA: TGTGCCAGCAGGCGGAGGCGGGGCACCGGGGAGCTGTTTTTT
CDR3 protein: CASRRRRGTGELFF

D gene: NA
J gene: TRBJ2-1
V gene: TRBV7-2
clone size: NA
CDR3 DNA: TGTGCCAGCAGCTTAGTAGCAGGACAGAATGAGCAGTTCTTC
CDR3 protein: CASSLVAGQNEQFF

D gene: NA
J gene: TRBJ2-2
V gene: TRBV2
clone size: NA
CDR3 DNA: TGTGCCAGCATTCCTTTCCGGTACAACACCGGGGAGCTGTTTTTT
CDR3 protein: CASIPFRYNTGELFF

D gene: TRBD1
J gene: TRBJ1-1
V gene: TRBV19
clone size: NA
CDR3 DNA: TGTGCCAGTAGTACAGGACAGGGTGCTGAAGCTTTCTTT
CDR3 protein: CASSTGQGAEAFF

D gene: NA
J gene: TRBJ1-5
V gene: TRBV6-5
clone size: NA
CDR3 DNA: TGTGCCAGCAGTTACTCGGGCCCGAGGAGCAATCAGCCCCAGCATTTT
CDR3 protein: CASSYSGPRSNQPQHF

D gene: NA
J gene: TRBJ1-4
V gene: TRBV30
clone size: NA
CDR3 DNA: TGTGCGCGGTCGGGAGAACTGGGTGAAAAACTGTTTTTT
CDR3 protein: CARSGELGEKLFF

D gene: TRBD2
J gene: TRBJ2-7
V gene: TRBV28
clone size: NA
CDR3 DNA: TGTGCCAGCAGTTTGACGCCGGGGGGTTTCGTCGACGAGCAGTACTTC
CDR3 protein: CASSLTPGGFVDEQYF

D gene: NA
J gene: TRBJ2-7
V gene: TRBV27
clone size: NA
CDR3 DNA: TGTGCCAGCAAATCCCCGGGGGCCTACGAGCAGTACTTC
CDR3 protein: CASKSPGAYEQYF

D gene: NA
J gene: TRBJ2-3
V gene: TRBV2
clone size: NA
CDR3 DNA: TGTGCCAGCAGGGAAGACGGTCGCACAGATACGCAGTATTTT
CDR3 protein: CASREDGRTDTQYF

D gene: NA
J gene: TRBJ1-2
V gene: TRBV4-1
clone size: NA
CDR3 DNA: TGCGCCAGCGCTCCGACACTGCGGTTCCGCACCTATGGCTACACCTTC
CDR3 protein: CASAPTLRFRTYGYTF

D gene: NA
J gene: TRBJ2-1
V gene: TRBV2
clone size: NA
CDR3 DNA: TGTGCCAGCGAAGGAGGGGGTGAGGAGCAGTTCTTC
CDR3 protein: CASEGGGEEQFF

D gene: TRBD2
J gene: TRBJ2-5
V gene: TRBV18
clone size: NA
CDR3 DNA: TGTGCCAGCTCACCGACCTTGGGCGGGAGCGGGCAAGAGACCCAGTACTTC
CDR3 protein: CASSPTLGGSGQETQYF

D gene: NA
J gene: TRBJ2-5
V gene: TRBV29-1
clone size: NA
CDR3 DNA: TGCAGCCCCGGGCAGCGGTCCAAAGAGACCCAGTACTTC
CDR3 protein: CSPGQRSKETQYF

D gene: NA
J gene: TRBJ2-1
V gene: TRBV6-1
clone size: NA
CDR3 DNA: TGTGCCAGCAGTATCGACGGCTCCTCCTACAATGAGCAGTTCTTC
CDR3 protein: CASSIDGSSYNEQFF

D gene: NA
J gene: TRBJ1-5
V gene: TRBV10-3
clone size: NA
CDR3 DNA: TGTGCCATCAGTGAATCGAGCAATCAGCCCCAGCATTTT
CDR3 protein: CAISESSNQPQHF

D gene: NA
J gene: TRBJ2-2
V gene: TRBV27
clone size: NA
CDR3 DNA: TGTGCCAGCAGCTTTTTCGGGGAGCTGTTTTTT
CDR3 protein: CASSFFGELFF

D gene: TRBD1
J gene: TRBJ1-3
V gene: TRBV7-2
clone size: NA
CDR3 DNA: TGTGCCAGCAGCCGAGACAGGGGCCCTGGAAACACCATATATTTT
CDR3 protein: CASSRDRGPGNTIYF

D gene: NA
J gene: TRBJ2-5
V gene: TRBV2
clone size: once
CDR3 DNA: TGTGCCAGCAGTGAACTACTAATGGAGACCCAGTACTTC
CDR3 protein: CASSELLMETQYF

D gene: NA
J gene: TRBJ2-1
V gene: TRBV5-1
clone size: once
CDR3 DNA: TGCGCCAGCAGCCCTCCGACTAGTGGCAATGAGCAGTTCTTC
CDR3 protein: CASSPPTSGNEQFF

D gene: NA
J gene: TRBJ1-5
V gene: TRBV28
clone size: NA
CDR3 DNA: TGTGCCAGCAGTTTAAGGGGGGCTGGACAGCCCCAGCATTTT
CDR3 protein: CASSLRGAGQPQHF

D gene: TRBD1
J gene: TRBJ2-7
V gene: TRBV28
clone size: NA
CDR3 DNA: TGTGCCAGCAGGGGACAGGCGACCTACGAGCAGTACTTC
CDR3 protein: CASRGQATYEQYF

D gene: NA
J gene: TRBJ2-3
V gene: TRBV7-2
clone size: once
CDR3 DNA: TGTGCCAGCAGCCCCTCCCCCGGAGCGATAGATACGCAGTATTTT
CDR3 protein: CASSPSPGAIDTQYF

D gene: NA
J gene: TRBJ2-7
V gene: TRBV20-1
clone size: many
CDR3 DNA: TGCAGTGCCCCTACGGCGGGACCAACGAGCTTC
CDR3 protein: CSAPTAGPTSF

D gene: TRBD2
J gene: TRBJ2-1
V gene: TRBV7-8
clone size: NA
CDR3 DNA: TGTGCCAGCAGCCCTAGCGGGACCTCCTACAATGAGCAGTTCTTC
CDR3 protein: CASSPSGTSYNEQFF

D gene: NA
J gene: TRBJ1-1
V gene: TRBV2
clone size: NA
CDR3 DNA: TGTGCCAGCGCCCGACGGGGGAGAAACACTGAAGCTTTCTTT
CDR3 protein: CASARRGRNTEAFF

D gene: NA
J gene: TRBJ1-4
V gene: TRBV7-6
clone size: NA
CDR3 DNA: TGTGCCAGCAGCTTAGCACCGGGACCGATGCAAAAAAATGAAAAACTGTTTTTT
CDR3 protein: CASSLAPGPMQKNEKLFF

D gene: TRBD1
J gene: TRBJ2-7
V gene: TRBV11-2
clone size: few
CDR3 DNA: TGTGCCAGCAGCGCCCTCCAGGGGGCTCCCTACGAGCAGTACTTC
CDR3 protein: CASSALQGAPYEQYF

D gene: NA
J gene: TRBJ2-1
V gene: TRBV5-1
clone size: few
CDR3 DNA: TGCGCCAGCAGCTTGGGGGCGGTACCGACCTACAATGAGCAGTTCTTC
CDR3 protein: CASSLGAVPTYNEQFF

D gene: NA
J gene: TRBJ2-5
V gene: TRBV9
clone size: NA
CDR3 DNA: TGTGCCAGCAGCGTAGGAGCGGCAGGGGATCTTCAAGAGACCCAGTACTTC
CDR3 protein: CASSVGAAGDLQETQYF

D gene: NA
J gene: TRBJ1-4
V gene: TRBV4-2
clone size: NA
CDR3 DNA: TGTGCCAGCAGCCAAGTGGCGAATAATGAAAAACTGTTTTTT
CDR3 protein: CASSQVANNEKLFF

D gene: NA
J gene: TRBJ2-7
V gene: TRBV7-9
clone size: NA
CDR3 DNA: TGTGCCAGCAGCCTCGATGGGGCGGGTTACGAGCAGTACTTC
CDR3 protein: CASSLDGAGYEQYF

D gene: NA
J gene: TRBJ1-5
V gene: TRBV6-5
clone size: once
CDR3 DNA: TGTGCCAGCAGTTACTCGCCCAGGGTCAGACAGCCCCAGCATTTT
CDR3 protein: CASSYSPRVRQPQHF

D gene: TRBD2
J gene: TRBJ2-7
V gene: TRBV14
clone size: NA
CDR3 DNA: TGTGCCAGCAGCCGACGGACTAGCGGGAGTATATACGAGCAGTACTTC
CDR3 protein: CASSRRTSGSIYEQYF

D gene: TRBD1
J gene: TRBJ2-5
V gene: TRBV20-1
clone size: many
CDR3 DNA: TGCAGTGCTGACAGGGGCGAGACCCAGTACTTC
CDR3 protein: CSADRGETQYF